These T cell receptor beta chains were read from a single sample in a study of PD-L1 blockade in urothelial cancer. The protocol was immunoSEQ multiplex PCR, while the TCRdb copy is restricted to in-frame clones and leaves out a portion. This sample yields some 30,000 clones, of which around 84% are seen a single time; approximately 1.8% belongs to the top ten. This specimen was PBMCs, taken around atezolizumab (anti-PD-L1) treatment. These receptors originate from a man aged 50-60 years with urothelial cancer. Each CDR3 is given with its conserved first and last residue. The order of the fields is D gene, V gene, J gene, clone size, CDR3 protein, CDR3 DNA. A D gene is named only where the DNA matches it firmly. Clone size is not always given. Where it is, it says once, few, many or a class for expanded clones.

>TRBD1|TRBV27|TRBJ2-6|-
CASSPTGGSSGANVLTF
TGTGCCAGCAGTCCGACAGGGGGGAGCTCTGGGGCCAACGTCCTGACTTTC
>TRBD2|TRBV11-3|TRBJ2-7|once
CASSWWEFTSGSRKNYEQYF
TGTGCCAGCAGCTGGTGGGAATTTACTAGCGGGAGTAGGAAAAACTACGAGCAGTACTTC
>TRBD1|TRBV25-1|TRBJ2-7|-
CASSAGNQGDYEQCF
TGTGCCAGCAGTGCTGGTAACCAGGGGGATTACGAGCAGTGCTTC
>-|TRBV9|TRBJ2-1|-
CASSVAGLAYNEQFF
TGTGCCAGCAGCGTAGCGGGACTGGCTTACAATGAGCAGTTCTTC
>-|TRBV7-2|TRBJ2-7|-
CASSLMGAASYEQYF
TGTGCCAGCAGCTTAATGGGGGCAGCTTCCTACGAGCAGTACTTC
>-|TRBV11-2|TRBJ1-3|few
CASSPDYSGNTIYF
TGTGCCAGCAGTCCAGACTACTCTGGAAACACCATATATTTT
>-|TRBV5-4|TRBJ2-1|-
CASSLMVSQVSYNEQFF
TGTGCCAGCAGCTTAATGGTATCGCAGGTGTCCTACAATGAGCAGTTCTTC
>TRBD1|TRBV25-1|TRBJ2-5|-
CASSDPDRGETQYF
TGTGCCAGCAGTGACCCCGACAGGGGAGAGACCCAGTACTTC
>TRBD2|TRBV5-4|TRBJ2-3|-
CASSLGSSLAGGTRDTQYF
TGTGCCAGCAGCTTGGGTTCGAGCCTAGCGGGGGGCACTAGGGATACGCAGTATTTT
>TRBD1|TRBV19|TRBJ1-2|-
CASSPQGTGGHGYTF
TGTGCCAGTAGTCCCCAAGGGACAGGGGGCCATGGCTACACCTTC
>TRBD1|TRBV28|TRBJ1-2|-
CASRPGTGYGYTF
TGTGCCAGCAGACCCGGGACAGGCTATGGCTACACCTTC
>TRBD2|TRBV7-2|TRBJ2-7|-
CASSVAGGPYEQYF
TGTGCCAGCAGCGTAGCGGGGGGGCCCTACGAGCAGTACTTC
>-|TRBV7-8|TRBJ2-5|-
CASSLATGTQTLGTQYF
TGTGCCAGCAGCTTAGCCACGGGAACCCAAACCTTGGGGACCCAGTACTTC
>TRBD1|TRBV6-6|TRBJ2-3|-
CASSQTGSTDTQYF
TGTGCCAGCAGCCAGACAGGGTCGACAGATACGCAGTATTTT
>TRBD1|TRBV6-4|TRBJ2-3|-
CASSDGSGGDTDTQYF
TGTGCCAGCAGTGATGGGTCAGGGGGCGACACAGATACGCAGTATTTT
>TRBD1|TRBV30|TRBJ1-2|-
CAWGTGGERGYTF
TGTGCCTGGGGGACAGGGGGCGAACGTGGCTACACCTTC
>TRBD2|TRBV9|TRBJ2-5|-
CASSVNLAGGGQETQYF
TGTGCCAGCAGCGTAAATCTAGCGGGGGGCGGCCAAGAGACCCAGTACTTC
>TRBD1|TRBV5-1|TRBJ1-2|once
CASSPGQGNYGYTF
TGCGCCAGCAGCCCGGGACAGGGAAACTATGGCTACACCTTC
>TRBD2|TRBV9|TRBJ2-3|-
CASSGSGGITDTQYF
TGTGCCAGCAGCGGATCGGGGGGGATCACAGATACGCAGTATTTT
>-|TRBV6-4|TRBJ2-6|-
CASSGQGGSSGANVLTF
TGTGCCAGCAGTGGGCAGGGGGGCTCTTCTGGGGCCAACGTCCTGACTTTC
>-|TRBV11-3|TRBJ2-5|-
CASSLPGEETQYF
TGTGCCAGCAGCTTACCAGGGGAGGAGACCCAGTACTTC
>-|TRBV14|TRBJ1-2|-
CASSQDYSYGYTF
TGTGCCAGCAGCCAAGATTACAGCTATGGCTACACCTTC
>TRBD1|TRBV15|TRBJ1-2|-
CATSRPVGLQGADYGYTF
TGTGCCACCAGCAGACCTGTGGGGTTACAGGGGGCAGACTATGGCTACACCTTC
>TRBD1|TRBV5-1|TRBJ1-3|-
CASSLTGGSGNTIYF
TGCGCCAGCAGCCTAACAGGGGGCTCTGGAAACACCATATATTTT
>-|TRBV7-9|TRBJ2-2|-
CASSQRYGELFF
TGTGCCAGCAGTCAACGGTACGGGGAGCTGTTTTTT
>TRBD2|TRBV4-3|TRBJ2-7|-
CASSQDSGRGYEQYF
TGCGCCAGCAGCCAAGATAGCGGGAGAGGGTACGAGCAGTACTTC
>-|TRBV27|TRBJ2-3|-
CASSFSSSTDTQYF
TGTGCCAGCAGTTTTAGCAGTAGCACAGATACGCAGTATTTT
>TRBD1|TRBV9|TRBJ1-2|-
CASSAGQGALGYTF
TGTGCCAGCAGCGCAGGACAGGGGGCGCTGGGCTACACCTTC
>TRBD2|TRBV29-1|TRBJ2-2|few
CSVLTTGGAAGELFF
TGCAGCGTCCTCACAACGGGAGGGGCCGCCGGGGAGCTGTTTTTT
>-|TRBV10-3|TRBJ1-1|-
CAISQMNTEAFF
TGTGCCATCAGTCAAATGAACACTGAAGCTTTCTTT
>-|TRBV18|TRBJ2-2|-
CASSPWILDRTTGELFF
TGTGCCAGCTCACCTTGGATCCTAGACCGAACCACCGGGGAGCTGTTTTTT
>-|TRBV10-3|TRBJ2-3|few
CAVRGTASTDTQYF
TGTGCCGTCCGGGGGACAGCTAGCACAGATACGCAGTATTTT
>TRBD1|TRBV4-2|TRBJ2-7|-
CASGQGPGQGAYEQYF
TGTGCCAGCGGCCAAGGTCCGGGACAGGGGGCTTACGAGCAGTACTTC
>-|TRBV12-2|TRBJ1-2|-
CASRLPPTGYRTVRGGYTF
TGTGCAAGTCGCTTACCGCCGACAGGGTATCGGACCGTCAGGGGTGGCTACACCTTC
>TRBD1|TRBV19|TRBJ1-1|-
CASSPTGTGTRNTEAFF
TGTGCCAGTAGCCCAACCGGGACAGGGACACGGAACACTGAAGCTTTCTTT
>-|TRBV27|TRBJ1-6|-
CASSLSRGTPNSPLHF
TGTGCCAGCAGTTTATCGCGCGGGACCCCGAATTCACCCCTCCACTTT
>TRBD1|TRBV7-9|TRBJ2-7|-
CASTWTGPLYEQYF
TGTGCCAGCACCTGGACAGGGCCCCTCTACGAGCAGTACTTC
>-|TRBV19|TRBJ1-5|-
CASSTGILGNQPQHF
TGTGCCAGTAGTACAGGGATTTTGGGCAATCAGCCCCAGCATTTT
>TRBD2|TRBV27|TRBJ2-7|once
CASRLAGTSEQYF
TGTGCCAGCAGATTAGCGGGGACCTCCGAGCAGTACTTC
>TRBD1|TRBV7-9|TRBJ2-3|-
CASSLIAGGAATQYF
TGTGCCAGCAGCTTAATTGCAGGGGGCGCAGCTACGCAGTATTTT
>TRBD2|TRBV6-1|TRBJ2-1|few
CASSEGSGGQFF
TGTGCCAGCAGTGAAGGGAGCGGGGGGCAGTTCTTC